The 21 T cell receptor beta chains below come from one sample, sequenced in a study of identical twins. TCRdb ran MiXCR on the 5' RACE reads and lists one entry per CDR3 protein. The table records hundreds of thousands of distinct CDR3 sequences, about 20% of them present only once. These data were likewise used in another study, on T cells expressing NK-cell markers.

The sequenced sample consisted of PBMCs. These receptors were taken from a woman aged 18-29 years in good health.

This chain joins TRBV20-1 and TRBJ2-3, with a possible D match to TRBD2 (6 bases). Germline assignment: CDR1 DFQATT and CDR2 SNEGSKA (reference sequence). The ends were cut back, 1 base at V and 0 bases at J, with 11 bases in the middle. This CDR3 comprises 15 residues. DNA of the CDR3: TGCAGTGCTAGAGCCGGGGGTTCAAGCACAGATACGCAGTATTTT. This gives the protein CSARAGGSSTDTQYF.

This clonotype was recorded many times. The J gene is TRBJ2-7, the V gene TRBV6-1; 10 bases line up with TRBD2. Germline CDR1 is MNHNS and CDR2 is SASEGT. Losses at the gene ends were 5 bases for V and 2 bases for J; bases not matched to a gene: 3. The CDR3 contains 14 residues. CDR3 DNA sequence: TGTGCCAGCAGTAGAGCGGGAGGGCCCTACGAGCAGTACTTC. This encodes CASSRAGGPYEQYF.

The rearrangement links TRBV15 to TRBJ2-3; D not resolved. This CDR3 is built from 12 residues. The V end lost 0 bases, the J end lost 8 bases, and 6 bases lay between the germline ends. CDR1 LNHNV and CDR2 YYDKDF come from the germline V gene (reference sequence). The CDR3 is CATSRDPPTQYF. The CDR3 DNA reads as TGTGCCACCAGCAGAGATCCCCCTACGCAGTATTTT.

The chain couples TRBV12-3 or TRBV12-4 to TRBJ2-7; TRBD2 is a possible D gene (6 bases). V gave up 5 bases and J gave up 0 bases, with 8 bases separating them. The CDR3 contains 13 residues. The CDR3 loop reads CASSGRRSYEQYF. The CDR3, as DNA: TGTGCCAGCAGTGGGAGGCGCTCCTACGAGCAGTACTTC.

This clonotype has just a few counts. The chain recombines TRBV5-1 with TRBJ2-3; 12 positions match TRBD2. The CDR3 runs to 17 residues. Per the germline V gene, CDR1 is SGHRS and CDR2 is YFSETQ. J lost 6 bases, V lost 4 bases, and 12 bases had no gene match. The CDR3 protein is CASSRGLAGILIDTQYF. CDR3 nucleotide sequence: TGCGCCAGCAGCCGCGGACTAGCGGGAATTCTTATCGATACGCAGTATTTT.

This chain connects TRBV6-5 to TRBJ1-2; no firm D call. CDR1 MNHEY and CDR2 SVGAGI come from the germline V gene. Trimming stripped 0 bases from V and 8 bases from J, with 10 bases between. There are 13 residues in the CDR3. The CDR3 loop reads CASSYSGPGGYTF. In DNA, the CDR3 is TGTGCCAGCAGTTACTCGGGTCCCGGCGGCTACACCTTC.

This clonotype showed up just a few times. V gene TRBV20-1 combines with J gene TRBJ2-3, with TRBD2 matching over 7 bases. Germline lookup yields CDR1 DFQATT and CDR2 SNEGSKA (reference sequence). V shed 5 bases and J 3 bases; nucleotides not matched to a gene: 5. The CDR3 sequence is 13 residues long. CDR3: CSAPTSRTDTQYF. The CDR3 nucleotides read TGCAGTGCTCCGACTAGCCGGACAGATACGCAGTATTTT.

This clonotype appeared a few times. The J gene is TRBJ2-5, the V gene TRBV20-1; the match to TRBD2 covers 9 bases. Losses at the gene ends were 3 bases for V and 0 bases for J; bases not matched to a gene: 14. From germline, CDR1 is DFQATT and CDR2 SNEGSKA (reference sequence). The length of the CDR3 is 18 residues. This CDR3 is CSASRWLAGPTYQETQYF. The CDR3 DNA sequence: TGCAGTGCTAGCCGCTGGCTAGCGGGACCTACGTACCAAGAGACCCAGTACTTC.

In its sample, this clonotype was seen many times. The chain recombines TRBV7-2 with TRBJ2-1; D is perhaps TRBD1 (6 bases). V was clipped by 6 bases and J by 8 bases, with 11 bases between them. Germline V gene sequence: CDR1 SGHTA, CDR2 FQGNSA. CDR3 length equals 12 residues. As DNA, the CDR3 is TGTGCCAGCAGTCTAACAGGGTATGAGCAGTTCTTC. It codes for CASSLTGYEQFF. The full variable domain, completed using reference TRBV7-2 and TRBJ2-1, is GAGVSQSPSNKVTEKGKDVELRCDPISGHTALYWYRQSLGQGLEFLIYFQGNSAPDKSGLPSDRFSAERTGGSVSTLTIQRTQQEDSAVYLCASSLTGYEQFFGPGTRLTVL.

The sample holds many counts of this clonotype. CDR3: CASSVRGRLAVTDTQYF. The CDR3 DNA reads TGTGCCAGCAGTGTTCGCGGGAGGCTAGCGGTCACAGATACGCAGTATTTT. The rearrangement uses TRBV7-6 and TRBJ2-3, with 8 bases that match TRBD2. V lost 6 bases and J lost 2; bases outside the gene matches: 13. The CDR3 length is 17 residues. Germline assignment: CDR1 SGHVS and CDR2 FNYEAQ.

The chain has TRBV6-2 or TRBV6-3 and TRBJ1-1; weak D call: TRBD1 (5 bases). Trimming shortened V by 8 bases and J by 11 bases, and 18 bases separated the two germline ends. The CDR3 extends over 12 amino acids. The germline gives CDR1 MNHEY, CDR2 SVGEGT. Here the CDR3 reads CASRDSAVYAFF. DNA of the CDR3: TGTGCCAGCCGGGACTCGGCGGTGTATGCTTTCTTT.

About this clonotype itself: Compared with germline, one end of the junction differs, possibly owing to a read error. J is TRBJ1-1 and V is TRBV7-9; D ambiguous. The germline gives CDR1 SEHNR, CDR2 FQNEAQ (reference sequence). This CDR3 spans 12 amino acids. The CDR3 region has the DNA TGTGCCAGCACCCGCCAAAACACCGAAGCTTTCTTT. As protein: CASTRQNTEAFF.

The CDR3 DNA is TGTGCCAGCAGGCCGGGAGGGGGGGGATACAATGAGCAGTTCTTC. It codes for CASRPGGGGYNEQFF. This rearrangement joins TRBV12-3 or TRBV12-4 to TRBJ2-1, with TRBD2 identical over 8 bases. The CDR3 runs 15 residues. The J segment lost 4 bases and the V segment lost 6 bases, leaving 8 bases of the junction unmatched.

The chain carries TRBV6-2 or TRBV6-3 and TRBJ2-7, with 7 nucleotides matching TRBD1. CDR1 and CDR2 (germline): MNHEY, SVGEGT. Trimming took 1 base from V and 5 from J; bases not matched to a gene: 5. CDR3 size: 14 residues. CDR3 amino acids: CASSYYRGFHEQYF. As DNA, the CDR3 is TGTGCCAGCAGTTACTACAGGGGATTCCACGAGCAGTACTTC.

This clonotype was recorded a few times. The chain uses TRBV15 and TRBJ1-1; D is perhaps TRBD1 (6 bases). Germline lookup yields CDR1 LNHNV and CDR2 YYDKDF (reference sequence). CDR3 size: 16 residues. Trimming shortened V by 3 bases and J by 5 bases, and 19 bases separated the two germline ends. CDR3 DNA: TGTGCCACCAGCAGTTCCACAGGGCGGTGGAGGACTGAAGCTTTCTTT. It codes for CATSSSTGRWRTEAFF.

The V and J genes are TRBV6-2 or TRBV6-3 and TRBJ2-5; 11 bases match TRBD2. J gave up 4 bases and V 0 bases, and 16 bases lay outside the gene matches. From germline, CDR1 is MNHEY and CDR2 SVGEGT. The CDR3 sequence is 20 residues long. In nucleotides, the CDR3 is TGTGCCAGCAGTTACTCGAGAATAGCGGGAGGGCCGTGGGCCTTAGAGACCCAGTACTTC. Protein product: CASSYSRIAGGPWALETQYF.

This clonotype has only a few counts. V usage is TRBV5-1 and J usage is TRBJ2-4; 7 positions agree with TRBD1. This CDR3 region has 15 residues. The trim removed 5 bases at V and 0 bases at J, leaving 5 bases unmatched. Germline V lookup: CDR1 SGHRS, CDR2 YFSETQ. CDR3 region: CASSLGTVAKNIQYF. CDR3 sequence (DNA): TGCGCCAGCAGTCTAGGGACAGTAGCCAAAAACATTCAGTACTTC.

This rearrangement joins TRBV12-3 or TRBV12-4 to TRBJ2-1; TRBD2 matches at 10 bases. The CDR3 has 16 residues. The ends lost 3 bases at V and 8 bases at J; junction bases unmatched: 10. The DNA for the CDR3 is TGTGCCAGCAGTTTTTACCGAAGCGGGAGGGGCGATGAGCAGTTCTTC. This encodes CASSFYRSGRGDEQFF.

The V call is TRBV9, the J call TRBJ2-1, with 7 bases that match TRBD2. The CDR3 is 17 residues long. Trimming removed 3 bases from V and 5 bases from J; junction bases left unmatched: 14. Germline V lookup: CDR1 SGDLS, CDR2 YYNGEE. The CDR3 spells CASSDNPERDDNNEQFF. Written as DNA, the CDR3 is TGTGCCAGCAGCGACAATCCCGAGCGGGACGACAACAATGAGCAGTTCTTC.

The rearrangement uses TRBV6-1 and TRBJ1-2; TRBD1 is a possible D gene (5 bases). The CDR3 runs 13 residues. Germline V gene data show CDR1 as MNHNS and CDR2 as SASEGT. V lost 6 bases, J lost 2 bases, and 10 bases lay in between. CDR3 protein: CASRAGSNYGYTF. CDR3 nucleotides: TGTGCCAGCAGAGCAGGGTCCAACTATGGCTACACCTTC.

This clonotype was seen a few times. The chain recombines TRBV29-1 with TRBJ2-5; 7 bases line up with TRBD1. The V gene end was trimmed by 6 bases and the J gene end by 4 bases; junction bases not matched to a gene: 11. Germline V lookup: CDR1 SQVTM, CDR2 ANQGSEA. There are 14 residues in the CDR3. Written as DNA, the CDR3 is TGCAGCGTAATAAGGACAGGCGAGGGAGAGACCCAGTACTTC. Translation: CSVIRTGEGETQYF.